A selection of T cell receptor beta chains follows, all from one sample in a study of blood T cells in healthy people across ages. From the 5' RACE reads, TCRdb called clonotypes with MiXCR, one entry per CDR3 protein. The repertoire holds 1,300,000 or so distinct CDR3 sequences, roughly 59% seen once, with 5.5% to 8% in the top ten. Sequenced sample: blood. These receptors came from a young man in good health. Each CDR3 is given with its conserved first and last residue. The D gene is left open where the match is weak. Size is stated for part of the rows, as once, few or many counts, or as a class when the clone is expanded.

D,size,J,V,DNA,CDR3
TRBD1,-,TRBJ2-2,TRBV2,TGTGCCAGCAGTGGGGACAGGACCAACACCGGGGAGCTGTTTTTT,CASSGDRTNTGELFF
-,-,TRBJ1-1,TRBV27,TGTGCCAGCAGATGGGTTGCGAACACTGAAGCTTTCTTT,CASRWVANTEAFF
TRBD2,few,TRBJ2-3,TRBV4-1,TGCGCCAGCAGGAAGAGCGGGGGTACAGATACGCAGTATTTT,CASRKSGGTDTQYF
-,once,TRBJ1-6,TRBV20-1,TGCAGTGTTCAGTACTATAATTCACCCCTCCACTTT,CSVQYYNSPLHF
-,-,TRBJ1-4,TRBV4-1,TGCGCCAGCAGCCAACCGTTGCTAAATGAAAAACTGTTTTTT,CASSQPLLNEKLFF
-,-,TRBJ1-5,TRBV2,TGTGCCAGCAGTGACGTTGCAGGGCGCAATCAGCCCCAGCATTTT,CASSDVAGRNQPQHF
TRBD1,few,TRBJ2-3,TRBV12-3/TRBV12-4,TGTGCCAGCAAATGGACAGGGGGCATGTCAGATACGCAGTATTTT,CASKWTGGMSDTQYF
-,few,TRBJ2-5,TRBV30,TGTGCCTGGAGTTCCGGGGGAGAGCAGTACTTC,CAWSSGGEQYF
-,-,TRBJ1-5,TRBV18,TGTGCCAGCTCACTGTCCAGCGGGGGCGGTCAGCCCCAGCATTTT,CASSLSSGGGQPQHF
-,-,TRBJ1-4,TRBV6-6,TGTGCCAGCACCACCCCCGACATGGGGTATGAAAAACTGTTTTTT,CASTTPDMGYEKLFF
TRBD2,-,TRBJ2-1,TRBV5-1,TGCGCCAGCAGCTTGGGGACTAGTTTGGATGAGCAGTTCTTC,CASSLGTSLDEQFF
-,-,TRBJ2-1,TRBV7-2,TGTGCCAGCAGCTTATTCGGGCGTGAGCAGTTCTTC,CASSLFGREQFF
-,-,TRBJ1-1,TRBV20-1,TGCAGTGCTCCTTTAGGGAACACTGAAGCTTTCTTT,CSAPLGNTEAFF
TRBD1,-,TRBJ2-7,TRBV2,TGTGCCAGCAGTGGGACCGGGACAGGGAACAACTACGAGCAGTACTTC,CASSGTGTGNNYEQYF
TRBD1,once,TRBJ2-3,TRBV6-4,TGTGCCAGCAGACGGGACAGGGGGTCAGATACGCAGTATTTT,CASRRDRGSDTQYF
-,-,TRBJ1-2,TRBV6-5,TGTGCCAGCAGTTACTCAAGGGAACCTAACTATGGCTACACCTTC,CASSYSREPNYGYTF
TRBD2,-,TRBJ2-7,TRBV5-6,TGTGCCAGCAGCTCCGGACTAGCGGACTCCTACGAGCAGTACTTC,CASSSGLADSYEQYF
TRBD2,-,TRBJ2-3,TRBV2,TGTGCCAGCAAGGGGAGGGTTGGCACAGATACGCAGTATTTT,CASKGRVGTDTQYF
-,-,TRBJ2-1,TRBV20-1,TGCAGTGCTAGACACATGACTGTCTACAATGAGCAGTTCTTC,CSARHMTVYNEQFF
-,-,TRBJ2-1,TRBV5-6,TGTGCCAGCAGCTCGGACTATTACAATGAGCAGTTCTTC,CASSSDYYNEQFF
-,many,TRBJ1-5,TRBV20-1,TGCAGTGCAGCCCCCAGAGGGACGGGCAATCAGCCCCAGCATTTT,CSAAPRGTGNQPQHF
TRBD2,-,TRBJ2-1,TRBV20-1,TGCAGTGCTGAGCCCACTAGCGGGGGGTCATTAAATTACAATGAGCAGTTCTTC,CSAEPTSGGSLNYNEQFF
TRBD2,-,TRBJ2-5,TRBV20-1,TGCAGTGCAACCTTAGCGGGAGGGTACAATGAGCAGTACTTC,CSATLAGGYNEQYF
-,-,TRBJ2-7,TRBV5-1,TGCGCCAGCAGCGTGATCGGGGCTCCCTACGAGCAGTACTTC,CASSVIGAPYEQYF
-,-,TRBJ1-2,TRBV6-2/TRBV6-3,TGTGCCAGCAGCCCCCCGGATTGGAGGGTAGGCGGCTACACCTTC,CASSPPDWRVGGYTF
TRBD2,-,TRBJ2-3,TRBV3-1,TGTGCCAGCAGCCTTCGGACTAGGCTAGGCACAGATACGCAGTATTTT,CASSLRTRLGTDTQYF
-,-,TRBJ2-1,TRBV7-6,TGTGCCAGCAGCTCCTCGGGGGCGTTTGAGCAGTTCTTC,CASSSSGAFEQFF
-,few,TRBJ2-5,TRBV6-5,TGTGCCAGCAGCCCGCGTGGCAGGGGATTCCAAGAGACCCAGTACTTC,CASSPRGRGFQETQYF
-,-,TRBJ1-1,TRBV6-5,TGTGCCAGCATTTCAAGAGACAGGCTCAACAGGGAGGCAGCTTTCTTT,CASISRDRLNREAAFF
-,few,TRBJ2-7,TRBV10-3,TGTGCCATCAGCCTAGCGCAGGGGTCCGAGCAGTACTTC,CAISLAQGSEQYF
TRBD2,-,TRBJ2-3,TRBV28,TGTGCCAGCGGGACTACGGATACGCAGTATTTT,CASGTTDTQYF
TRBD1,-,TRBJ1-5,TRBV6-2/TRBV6-3,TGTGCCAGCACCACGGACAGGGCTAGCAATCAGCCCCAGCATTTT,CASTTDRASNQPQHF
-,-,TRBJ2-6,TRBV20-1,TGCAGTGCCGCGGGTCTCTCTGGGGCCAACGTCCTGACTTTC,CSAAGLSGANVLTF
-,-,TRBJ2-5,TRBV2,TGTGCCGACCTTATCAGGGGTGAGACCCAGTACTTC,CADLIRGETQYF
TRBD1,once,TRBJ2-3,TRBV11-2,TGTGCCAGCAGCTTCAGGGGGCGAGAAATCACAGATACGCGGTATTTT,CASSFRGREITDTRYF
-,few,TRBJ2-1,TRBV12-3/TRBV12-4,TGTGCCAGCACTGAGGTGAATGAGCAGTTCTTC,CASTEVNEQFF
-,-,TRBJ2-4,TRBV6-2/TRBV6-3,TGTGCCAGTGTAAGGCATCTGGAAAACATTCAGTACTTC,CASVRHLENIQYF
TRBD1,few,TRBJ2-7,TRBV20-1,TGCAGTGCGCATCCGCCCGACAGGGTCAGCTACGAGCAGTACTTC,CSAHPPDRVSYEQYF
-,-,TRBJ2-4,TRBV18,TGTGCCAGCTCTACCACAGCCAAAAACATTCAGTACTTC,CASSTTAKNIQYF
-,-,TRBJ2-3,TRBV3-1,TGTGCCAGCAGCCAGGTTCGAGGCGGGATGGGGCCGCCGCAGTATTTT,CASSQVRGGMGPPQYF
TRBD1,few,TRBJ2-7,TRBV27,TGTGCCAGCAGTTCGCGACAGGGGGCGTATCCATCCTACGAGCAGTACTTC,CASSSRQGAYPSYEQYF
-,-,TRBJ2-7,TRBV6-5,TGTGCCAGCAGTACCCCGCACAATGAGCAGTACTTC,CASSTPHNEQYF
TRBD2,-,TRBJ2-5,TRBV4-1,TGCGCCAGCAGCCTCCCGGGACTAGCACCCGGGGGGCGAGAGACCCAGTACTTC,CASSLPGLAPGGRETQYF
TRBD2,-,TRBJ2-7,TRBV3-1,TGTGCCAGCAGCCAAGGATATTCTAGCGGGAGCTCCAACGAGCAGTACTTC,CASSQGYSSGSSNEQYF
TRBD1,-,TRBJ2-3,TRBV6-2/TRBV6-3,TGTGCCAGCAAGGGACAGGGGAGGAGCACAGATACGCAGTATTTT,CASKGQGRSTDTQYF
-,many,TRBJ1-2,TRBV4-2,TGTGCCAGCAGCTCCGGGACTGATAACTATGGCTACACCTTC,CASSSGTDNYGYTF
-,-,TRBJ2-6,TRBV7-2,TGTGCCAGCAGCCTAAATGTGGGCTCTGGGGCCAACGTCCTGACTTTC,CASSLNVGSGANVLTF
-,-,TRBJ2-3,TRBV29-1,TGCAGCGTTGAAGATCGAGGGCGGGGTGGAATATCCGCAGATACGCAGTATTTT,CSVEDRGRGGISADTQYF
TRBD2,once,TRBJ2-1,TRBV20-1,TGCAGTGCCGCTATAGCGGGAGGACGGTACAATGAGCAGTTCTTC,CSAAIAGGRYNEQFF
-,-,TRBJ2-7,TRBV5-1,TGCGCCAGCATGGGGCTGCCCGAAAAAAACTACGAGCAGTACTTC,CASMGLPEKNYEQYF
TRBD1,-,TRBJ1-2,TRBV2,TGTGCCAGCAGCCGGGACAGCAATAACTATGGCTACACCTTC,CASSRDSNNYGYTF
-,-,TRBJ2-7,TRBV28,TGTGCCAGCGCGGACACCATAGTCCAGTACTTC,CASADTIVQYF
-,-,TRBJ2-1,TRBV20-1,TGCAGTGCTCTCAATTGGGAAAATGAGCAGTTCTTC,CSALNWENEQFF
-,-,TRBJ2-7,TRBV3-1,TGTGCCAGCAGCCAAACCAACCGGGACTTTCTCTCCTACGAGCAGTACTTC,CASSQTNRDFLSYEQYF
-,-,TRBJ1-2,TRBV27,TGTGCCAGCCCCCCCCCACAACTCCATGGCTACACCTTC,CASPPPQLHGYTF